The clone carrying this T cell receptor (beta chain) was seen many times. Its antigen remains unidentified. Using its own MiXCR run on the reads, TCRdb lists one record per CDR3 protein. The sample includes 230,000 or so distinct CDR3 sequences, over 15% seen only once; the top ten take around half. V dropped 4 bases and J dropped 2; count of bases not matched to a gene: 6. The CDR3 covers 16 residues. From germline, CDR1 is MNHEY and CDR2 SVGEGT. This specimen belongs to a study of T cell repertoires in cytomegalovirus infection. Background on the study: A matching HLA type, together with CMV infection, was signaled by public TCR beta signatures.

Study-level findings and limits: Within the response measured ex vivo, HLA-C-restricted CMV-specific TCR beta clonotypes were dominant.

The V gene is TRBV6-2 or TRBV6-3, the J gene TRBJ2-1, with 9 bases lining up with TRBD2. Sequencing was done on a sample of CD8+ T cells from PBMCs. The clonotype was recovered from a human donor in good health (CMV status not recorded). Some clones in this sample may be carry-over from other donors' samples. DNA of the CDR3: TGTGCCAGCAGTTCCGTGGCGGGGGGGCCCTACAATGAGCAGTTCTTC. Protein: CASSSVAGGPYNEQFF.